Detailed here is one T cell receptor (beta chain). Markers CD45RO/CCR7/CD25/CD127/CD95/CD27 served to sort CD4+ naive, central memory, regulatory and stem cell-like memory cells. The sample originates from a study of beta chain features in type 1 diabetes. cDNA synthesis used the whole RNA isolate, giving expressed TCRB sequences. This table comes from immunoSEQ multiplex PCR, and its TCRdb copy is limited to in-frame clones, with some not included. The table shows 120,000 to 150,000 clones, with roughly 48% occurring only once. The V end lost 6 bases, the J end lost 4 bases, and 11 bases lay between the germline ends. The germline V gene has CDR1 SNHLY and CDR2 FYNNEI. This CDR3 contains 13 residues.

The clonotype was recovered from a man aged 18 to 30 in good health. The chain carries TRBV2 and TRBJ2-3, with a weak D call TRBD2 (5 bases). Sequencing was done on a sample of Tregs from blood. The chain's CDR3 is CASRGRDADTQYF. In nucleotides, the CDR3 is TGTGCCAGCAGGGGCCGGGATGCAGATACGCAGTATTTT.